What follows describes a single T cell receptor (beta chain). CDR1 and CDR2 from the germline V gene are MNHEY and SVGAGI. The V and J ends lost 6 bases and 4 bases, in that order; junction bases with no gene match: 9. CDR3 length: 14 amino acids. This sample was included in a study of cytomegalovirus exposure and HLA in healthy donors. This table comes from immunoSEQ multiplex PCR, and its TCRdb copy is limited to in-frame clones, with some not included. The data show 160,000 or so clones, with 84% seen just once and roughly a tenth held by the top ten. This chain joins TRBV6-5 and TRBJ2-7; TRBD1 agrees at 7 bases. The sequenced sample consisted of PBMCs. This sequence originates from a man aged 25-45 years in good health and CMV-seropositive. For the CDR3, the DNA is TGTGCCAGCAGACCGGGACAGAGTAGGTACGAGCAGTACTTC. It yields the protein CASRPGQSRYEQYF.